This T cell receptor (beta chain) was recorded in a study of PD-1 blockade in classical Hodgkin lymphoma. General observations from the study: Reports indicated that newly diagnosed patients had lower baseline TCR diversity than healthy donors did.

Turning to this clone: Antigen specificity is unknown.

Time point meaning: cycle 4 day 1 (C4D1), after five to seven weeks of nivolumab. Relapses following autologous stem cell transplantation were seen in all patients, with brentuximab vedotin exposure varying. Purification of CD4+ T cells from thawed PBMCs was performed via magnetic negative selection. Using immunoSEQ multiplex PCR, the repertoire was profiled, and TCRdb retains in-frame clones only, with some absent. This table holds over 25,000 clones, more than 85% found once. V lost 4 bases to trimming and J lost 2 bases, with 8 bases between them. The CDR3 extends over 13 amino acids. Germline V gene sequence: CDR1 KGHSH, CDR2 LQKENI.

The V gene is TRBV18, the J gene TRBJ2-5, with D perhaps matching TRBD1 (6 bases). The clonotype comes from a human donor with classical Hodgkin lymphoma. This material consisted of CD4+ T cells from blood, taken before the fourth cycle of nivolumab. CDR3 region: CASSRDIQETQYF. The CDR3 DNA follows: TGTGCCAGCTCACGGGACATACAAGAGACCCAGTACTTC.